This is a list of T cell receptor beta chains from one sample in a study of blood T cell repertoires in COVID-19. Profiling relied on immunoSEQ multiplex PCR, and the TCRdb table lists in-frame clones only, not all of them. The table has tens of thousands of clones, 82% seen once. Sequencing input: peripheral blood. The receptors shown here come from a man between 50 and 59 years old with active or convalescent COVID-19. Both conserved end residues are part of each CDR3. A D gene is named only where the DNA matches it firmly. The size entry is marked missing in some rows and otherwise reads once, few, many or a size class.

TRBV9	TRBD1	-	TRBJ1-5	CASSGTGSGGQPQHF	TGTGCCAGCAGCGGTACAGGGTCAGGGGGTCAGCCCCAGCATTTT
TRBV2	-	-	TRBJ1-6	CASIPIENSPLHF	TGTGCCAGCATTCCCATAGAGAATTCACCCCTCCACTTT
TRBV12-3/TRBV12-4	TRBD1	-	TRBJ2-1	CASSLPGGYEQFF	TGTGCCAGCAGTTTACCAGGGGGATATGAGCAGTTCTTC
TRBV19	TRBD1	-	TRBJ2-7	CASSRIGTESSYEQYF	TGTGCCAGTAGTCGGATTGGGACAGAAAGCTCCTACGAGCAGTACTTC
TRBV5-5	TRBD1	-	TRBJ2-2	CASRPPPGQGNTGELFF	TGTGCCAGCAGACCCCCCCCGGGACAGGGGAACACCGGGGAGCTGTTTTTT
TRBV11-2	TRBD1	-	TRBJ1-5	CASSLGNRGSNQPQHF	TGTGCCAGCAGCTTAGGCAACAGGGGAAGCAATCAGCCCCAGCATTTT
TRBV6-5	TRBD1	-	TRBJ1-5	CASRADRGRNQPQHF	TGTGCCAGCAGGGCCGACAGGGGGCGGAATCAGCCCCAGCATTTT
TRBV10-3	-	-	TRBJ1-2	CAISEGGLSYGYTF	TGTGCCATCAGTGAGGGGGGCTTGAGCTATGGCTACACCTTC
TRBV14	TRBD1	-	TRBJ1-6	CASSQGQGGHSYNSPLHF	TGTGCCAGCAGCCAAGGACAGGGGGGACACTCCTATAATTCACCCCTCCACTTT
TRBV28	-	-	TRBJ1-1	CASSLSGNTEAFF	TGTGCCAGCAGTTTATCAGGGAACACTGAAGCTTTCTTT
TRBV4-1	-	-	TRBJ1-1	CASSQMTQMNTEAFF	TGCGCCAGCAGCCAAATGACTCAGATGAACACTGAAGCTTTCTTT
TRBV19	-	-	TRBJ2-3	CASSYGRGAEATDTQYF	TGTGCCAGTAGCTACGGAAGGGGCGCGGAAGCCACAGATACGCAGTATTTT
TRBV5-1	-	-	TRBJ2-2	CASSNVGSNTGELFF	TGCGCCAGCAGCAATGTCGGTTCGAACACCGGGGAGCTGTTTTTT
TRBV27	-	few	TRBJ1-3	CASSLGHSGNTIYF	TGTGCCAGCAGTTTAGGCCACTCTGGAAACACCATATATTTT
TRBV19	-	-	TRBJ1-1	CASSIKTWNTEAFF	TGTGCCAGTAGTATAAAGACTTGGAACACTGAAGCTTTCTTT
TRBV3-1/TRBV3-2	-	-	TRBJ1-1	CASSQGHSSRSAFF	TGTGCCAGCAGCCAAGGACACTCCTCCCGCTCAGCTTTCTTT
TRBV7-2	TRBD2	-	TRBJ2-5	CASSLVSGASETQYF	TGTGCCAGCAGCTTAGTTAGCGGGGCGTCGGAGACCCAGTACTTC
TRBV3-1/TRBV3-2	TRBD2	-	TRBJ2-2	CASRLAGGPHYTGELFF	TGTGCCAGCAGACTCGCGGGGGGGCCTCACTACACCGGGGAGCTGTTTTTT
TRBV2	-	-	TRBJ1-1	CASSKTGFSEAFF	TGTGCCAGCAGTAAGACAGGATTTAGTGAAGCTTTCTTT
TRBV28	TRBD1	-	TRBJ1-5	CASSPPTGTGRSQPQHF	TGTGCCAGCAGTCCCCCGACCGGGACAGGGAGAAGTCAGCCCCAGCATTTT
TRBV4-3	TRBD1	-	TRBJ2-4	CASSQETGGSIQYF	TGCGCCAGCAGCCAAGAAACAGGGGGCAGCATTCAGTACTTC
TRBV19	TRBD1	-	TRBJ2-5	CASSMNRGAKETQYF	TGTGCCAGTAGTATGAACAGGGGGGCTAAAGAGACCCAGTACTTC
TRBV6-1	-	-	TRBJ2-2	CASSEGGGPGELFF	TGTGCCAGCAGTGAAGGGGGGGGCCCCGGGGAGCTGTTTTTT
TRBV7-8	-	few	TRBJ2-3	CASSLGVGLSTDTQYF	TGTGCCAGCAGCTTAGGCGTGGGGCTGAGCACAGATACGCAGTATTTT
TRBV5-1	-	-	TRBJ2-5	CASSLGTEETQYF	TGCGCCAGCAGCTTGGGGACAGAAGAGACCCAGTACTTC
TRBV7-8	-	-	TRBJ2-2	CASSPPGVVLSGELFF	TGTGCCAGCAGCCCCCCGGGGGTGGTATTGAGCGGGGAGCTGTTTTTT
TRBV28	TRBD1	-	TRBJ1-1	CASSSSSGQAIEAFF	TGTGCCAGCAGTTCATCCTCTGGACAGGCGATTGAAGCTTTCTTT
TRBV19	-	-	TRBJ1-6	CASSNTGSPLHF	TGTGCCAGTAGTAACACAGGGTCACCCCTCCACTTT
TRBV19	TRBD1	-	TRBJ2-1	CASSDILRGQGDNEQFF	TGTGCCAGTAGTGATATACTAAGGGGGCAGGGGGACAATGAGCAGTTCTTC
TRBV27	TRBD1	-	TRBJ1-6	CASSSTGVRGSPLHF	TGTGCCAGCAGTTCTACAGGGGTACGGGGATCACCCCTCCACTTT
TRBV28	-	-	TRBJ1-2	CASKTGSIYGYTF	TGTGCCAGCAAAACAGGCTCGATCTATGGCTACACCTTC
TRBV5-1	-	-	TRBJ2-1	CASSSAGIREQFF	TGCGCCAGCAGCTCGGCAGGGATCCGGGAGCAGTTCTTC
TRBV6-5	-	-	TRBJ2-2	CASSYESTSNTGELFF	TGTGCCAGCAGTTACGAATCGACTTCGAACACCGGGGAGCTGTTTTTT
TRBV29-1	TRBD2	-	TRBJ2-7	CSVGFGGGSSYEQYF	TGCAGCGTTGGGTTCGGCGGGGGGAGCTCCTACGAGCAGTACTTC
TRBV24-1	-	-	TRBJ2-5	CATSDRQEETQYF	TGTGCCACCAGTGATCGACAGGAAGAGACCCAGTACTTC
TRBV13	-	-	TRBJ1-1	CASGGRGTEAFF	TGTGCCAGCGGCGGCAGGGGCACTGAAGCTTTCTTT
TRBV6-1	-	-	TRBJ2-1	CASSETWGPYNEQFF	TGTGCCAGCAGTGAAACGTGGGGCCCCTACAATGAGCAGTTCTTC
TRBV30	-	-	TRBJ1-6	CAWSARSYNSPLHF	TGTGCCTGGAGTGCGAGGAGCTATAATTCACCCCTCCACTTT
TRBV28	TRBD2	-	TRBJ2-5	CASSLGGGKTQYF	TGTGCCAGCAGTTTAGGCGGGGGTAAGACCCAGTACTTC
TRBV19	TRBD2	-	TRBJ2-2	CASGWTSGGTNTGELFF	TGTGCCAGTGGATGGACTAGCGGGGGGACAAACACCGGGGAGCTGTTTTTT
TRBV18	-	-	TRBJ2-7	CASSPEGGRSYEQYF	TGTGCCAGCTCACCCGAGGGGGGGCGATCCTACGAGCAGTACTTC